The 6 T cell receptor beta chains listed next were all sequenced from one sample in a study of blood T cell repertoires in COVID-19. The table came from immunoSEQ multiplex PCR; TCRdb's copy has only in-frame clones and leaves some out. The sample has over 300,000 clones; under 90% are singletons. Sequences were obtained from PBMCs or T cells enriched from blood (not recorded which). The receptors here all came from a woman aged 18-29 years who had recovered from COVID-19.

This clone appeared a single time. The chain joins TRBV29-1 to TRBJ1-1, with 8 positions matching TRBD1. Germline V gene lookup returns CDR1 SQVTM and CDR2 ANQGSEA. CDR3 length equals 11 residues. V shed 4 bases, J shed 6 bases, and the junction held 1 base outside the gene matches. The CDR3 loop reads CSVGTGSEAFF. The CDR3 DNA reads TGCAGCGTTGGGACAGGGTCTGAAGCTTTCTTT. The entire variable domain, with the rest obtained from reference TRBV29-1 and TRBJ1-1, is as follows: SAVISQKPSRDICQRGTSLTIQCQVDSQVTMMFWYRQQPGQSLTLIATANQGSEATYESGFVIDKFPISRPNLTFSTLTVSNMSPEDSSIYLCSVGTGSEAFFGQGTRLTVV.

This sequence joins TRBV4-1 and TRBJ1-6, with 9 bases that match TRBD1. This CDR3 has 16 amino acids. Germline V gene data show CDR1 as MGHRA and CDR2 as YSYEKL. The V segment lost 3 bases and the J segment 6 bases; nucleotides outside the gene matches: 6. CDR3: CASSHPTGGSNSPLHF. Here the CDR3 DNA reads TGCGCCAGCAGCCACCCGACAGGGGGGAGTAATTCACCCCTCCACTTT.

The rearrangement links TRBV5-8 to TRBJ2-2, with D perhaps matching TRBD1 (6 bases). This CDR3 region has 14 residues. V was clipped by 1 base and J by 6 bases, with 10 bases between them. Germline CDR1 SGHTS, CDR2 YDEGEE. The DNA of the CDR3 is TGTGCCAGCAGCTTGACAGGGACCCCCGGGGAGCTGTTTTTT. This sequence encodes CASSLTGTPGELFF.

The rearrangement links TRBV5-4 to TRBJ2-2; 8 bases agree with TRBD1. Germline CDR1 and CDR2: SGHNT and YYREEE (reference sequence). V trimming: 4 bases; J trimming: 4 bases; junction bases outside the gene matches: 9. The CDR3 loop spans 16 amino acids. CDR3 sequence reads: CASSRNQGAGTGELFF. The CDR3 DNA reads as TGTGCCAGCAGCAGAAACCAGGGGGCAGGCACCGGGGAGCTGTTTTTT. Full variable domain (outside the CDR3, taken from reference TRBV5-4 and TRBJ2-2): ETGVTQSPTHLIKTRGQQVTLRCSSQSGHNTVSWYQQALGQGPQFIFQYYREEENGRGNFPPRFSGLQFPNYSSELNVNALELDDSALYLCASSRNQGAGTGELFFGEGSRLTVL.

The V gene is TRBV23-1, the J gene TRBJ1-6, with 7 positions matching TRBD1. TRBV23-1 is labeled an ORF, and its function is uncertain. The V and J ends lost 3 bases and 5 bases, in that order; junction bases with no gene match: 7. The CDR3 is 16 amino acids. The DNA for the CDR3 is TGCGCCAGCAGTCAGTCCGACAGGGTAAATAATTCACCCCTCCACTTT. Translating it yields CASSQSDRVNNSPLHF.

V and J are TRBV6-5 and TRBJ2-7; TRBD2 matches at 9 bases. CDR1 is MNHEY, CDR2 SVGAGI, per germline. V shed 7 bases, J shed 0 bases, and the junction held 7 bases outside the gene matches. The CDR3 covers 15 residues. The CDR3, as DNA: TGTGCCAGCAAAAAAACTAGCGGGTACTCCTACGAGCAGTACTTC. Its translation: CASKKTSGYSYEQYF.